Listed here are 30 T cell receptor beta chains from one sample, sequenced in a study of T cell changes during pregnancy in multiple sclerosis. The method was immunoSEQ multiplex PCR; TCRdb's version includes in-frame clones alone and lacks a portion of them. The repertoire holds 70,000 to 95,000 clones, with 90% to 95% as singletons. This specimen consisted of peripheral blood, obtained in the third trimester of pregnancy. The source of these receptors is a female donor with multiple sclerosis, enrolled in a pregnancy study.

The rearrangement joins TRBV7-8 to TRBJ2-1; 7 nucleotides line up with TRBD1. With 2 bases clipped from V and 4 bases from J, the junction kept 8 bases outside the gene matches. CDR3 length: 16 amino acids. The V gene's germline CDR1 is SGHVS and CDR2 FQNEAQ. The CDR3 DNA reads as TGTGCCAGCAGCTTATCTTCGACAGGGAAATACAATGAGCAGTTCTTC. This sequence encodes CASSLSSTGKYNEQFF.

The gene calls are TRBV7-9 and TRBJ1-1; 7 bases map to TRBD1. The CDR3 is made up of 15 amino acids. Germline lookup yields CDR1 SEHNR and CDR2 FQNEAQ (reference sequence). Losses at the gene ends were 3 bases for V and 5 bases for J; bases not matched to a gene: 9. This CDR3 is CASSFPPGGWTEAFF. In DNA, the CDR3 is TGTGCCAGCAGCTTCCCGCCAGGGGGTTGGACTGAAGCTTTCTTT.

This sequence joins TRBV7-2 and TRBJ2-7, with D possibly matching TRBD2 (6 bases). This CDR3 region has 15 residues. V shed 2 bases and J shed 5 bases, with 16 bases lying between them. Germline CDR1 SGHTA, CDR2 FQGNSA. CDR3 in amino acids: CASSLRPAGSDEQYF. CDR3 nucleotides: TGTGCCAGCAGCTTACGGCCGGCGGGGAGCGACGAGCAGTACTTC.

V and J are TRBV7-9 and TRBJ1-1; D perhaps matches TRBD1 (5 bases). The V end lost 6 bases, the J end lost 4 bases, and 12 bases lay between the germline ends. The germline V gene encodes CDR1 SEHNR and CDR2 FQNEAQ (reference sequence). There are 13 residues in the CDR3. CDR3 bases: TGTGCCAGCAGGCAGGGTATTGGCACTGAAGCTTTCTTT. This encodes CASRQGIGTEAFF.

V usage is TRBV19 and J usage is TRBJ2-7, with D tentatively TRBD2 (7 bases). The CDR3 runs to 15 residues. The V gene lost 6 bases and the J gene lost 0 bases, with 15 bases spanning the gap. From germline, CDR1 is LNHDA and CDR2 SQIVND (reference sequence). DNA of the CDR3: TGTGCCAGTAGCAGCTCGGGGGGCAGCTCCTACGAGCAGTACTTC. This codes for CASSSSGGSSYEQYF.

This clone was detected only once. The chain links TRBV28 to TRBJ2-2; a weak D match, TRBD1 (5 bases). Trimming stripped 11 bases from V and 4 bases from J, with 14 bases between. This CDR3 contains 13 residues. CDR1 is MDHEN and CDR2 is SYDVKM in the germline V gene. CDR3 DNA sequence: TGTGCCGGGGCGAGAAGGGTCACCGGGGAGCTGTTTTTT. This encodes CAGARRVTGELFF.

This clone occurred a few times. This chain links TRBV25-1 with TRBJ1-2; no clear D gene. The germline V and J ends were trimmed by 1 base and 8 bases, with 8 bases remaining between them. The CDR3 loop spans 12 amino acids. The germline V gene has CDR1 MGHDK and CDR2 SYGVNS. The CDR3 spells CASSELRRGYTF. CDR3 sequence (DNA): TGTGCCAGCAGTGAATTGAGGAGAGGCTACACCTTC.

This rearrangement joins TRBV29-1 to TRBJ1-2, with D perhaps TRBD1 (6 bases). Looked up from germline, CDR1 is SQVTM and CDR2 is ANQGSEA. There are 12 residues in the CDR3. Trimming shortened V by 7 bases and J by 6 bases, and 15 bases separated the two germline ends. CDR3: CSGGSDSDGYTF. In DNA form, the CDR3 reads TGCAGCGGGGGGTCGGACAGCGATGGCTACACCTTC.

The chain has TRBV18 and TRBJ2-4; TRBD2 agrees at 8 bases. The CDR3 runs to 16 residues. Trimming cost V 3 bases and J 3 bases; bases outside gene matches: 7. Germline V gene data show CDR1 as KGHSH and CDR2 as LQKENI. The CDR3 is CASSPLSGGSKNIQYF. The CDR3 DNA reads as TGTGCCAGCTCACCCCTGTCGGGGGGGAGCAAAAACATTCAGTACTTC. The entire variable domain, with the rest obtained from reference TRBV18 and TRBJ2-4, is as follows: NAGVMQNPRHLVRRRGQEARLRCSPMKGHSHVYWYRQLPEEGLKFMVYLQKENIIDESGMPKERFSAEFPKEGPSILRIQQVVRGDSAAYFCASSPLSGGSKNIQYFGAGTRLSVL.

The DNA for the CDR3 is TGTGCCAGCAGCAGGGACAGGGGGCAAAACGAGCAGTACTTC. The encoded protein is CASSRDRGQNEQYF. This chain joins TRBV9 and TRBJ2-7, with 12 bases identical to TRBD1. The germline V gene has CDR1 SGDLS and CDR2 YYNGEE. V was clipped by 4 bases and J by 5 bases; unmatched bases: 4. This CDR3 has 14 amino acids.

The chain couples TRBV6-1 to TRBJ2-6, with 7 bases fitting TRBD1. After removal of 4 bases from V and 0 bases from J, the junction contained 15 bases not matched to a gene. Germline-derived CDR1 and CDR2 are MNHNS and SASEGT. The CDR3 has 20 amino acids. The CDR3 here is CASSVLTQGLELSGANVLTF. The CDR3 DNA reads TGTGCCAGCAGTGTACTCACACAGGGGTTAGAGCTCTCTGGGGCCAACGTCCTGACTTTC.

J is TRBJ2-1 and V is TRBV5-1, with TRBD1 matching over 7 bases. CDR1 and CDR2 from the germline V gene are SGHRS and YFSETQ. CDR3 size: 13 residues. V gave up 5 bases and J gave up 5 bases; unmatched junction bases: 4. Here the CDR3 DNA reads TGCGCCAGCAGTACTGGGACAGACAATGAGCAGTTCTTC. This translates into CASSTGTDNEQFF.

This chain joins TRBV28 and TRBJ1-2, with TRBD1 matching over 7 bases. CDR3 length equals 14 residues. Germline V gives CDR1 MDHEN, CDR2 SYDVKM. V gave up 7 bases and J gave up 7 bases; unmatched junction bases: 12. CDR3 DNA sequence: TGTGCCAGCACCTCCGGCAGGGGGACCGGTGGCTACACCTTC. Encoded protein: CASTSGRGTGGYTF.

This sequence joins TRBV21-1 and TRBJ2-7; the table's D call of TRBD1 was not tested on the DNA. TRBV21-1 is a pseudogene segment. This CDR3 is built from 14 residues. CDR3 region: CASSKVVGAYEQYF. CDR3 sequence (DNA): TGTGCCAGCAGCAAAGTCGTAGGGGCCTACGAGCAGTACTTC.

CDR3: CASMSWDFEGGELFF. In DNA, the CDR3 is TGTGCCAGCATGAGTTGGGACTTCGAAGGCGGGGAGCTGTTTTTT. The chain joins TRBV2 to TRBJ2-2, with a tentative D call TRBD2 (6 bases). This CDR3 has 15 residues. The ends were cut back, 7 bases at V and 7 bases at J, with 19 bases in the middle. Looked up from germline, CDR1 is SNHLY and CDR2 is FYNNEI.

The chain has TRBV9 and TRBJ1-2, with D perhaps matching TRBD1 (5 bases). Trimming removed 0 bases at V and 8 bases at J, with 11 bases between. The CDR3 length is 13 residues. Germline V gene data show CDR1 as SGDLS and CDR2 as YYNGEE. DNA of the CDR3: TGTGCCAGCAGCGTAGGACAGACTCCAGGCTACACCTTC. This translates into CASSVGQTPGYTF. The full variable domain, completed using reference TRBV9 and TRBJ1-2, is DSGVTQTPKHLITATGQRVTLRCSPRSGDLSVYWYQQSLDQGLQFLIQYYNGEERAKGNILERFSAQQFPDLHSELNLSSLELGDSALYFCASSVGQTPGYTFGSGTRLTVV.

The chain is built from TRBV7-2 and TRBJ1-5; TRBD1 is a possible D gene (5 bases). The CDR3 has 14 amino acids. Germline V gives CDR1 SGHTA, CDR2 FQGNSA. V was clipped by 5 bases and J by 4 bases, with 12 bases between them. The CDR3 here is CASSPFGGNQPQHF. For the CDR3, the DNA is TGTGCCAGCAGCCCCTTCGGGGGGAATCAGCCCCAGCATTTT.

The rearrangement links TRBV25-1 to TRBJ2-1, with 14 bases fitting TRBD2. The J segment lost 9 bases and the V segment lost 4 bases, leaving 5 bases of the junction unmatched. The CDR3 spans 15 residues. CDR1 and CDR2 (germline): MGHDK, SYGVNS. The CDR3 reads CASSGRLAGGGEQFF. CDR3 in DNA: TGTGCCAGCAGTGGTAGACTAGCGGGAGGGGGTGAGCAGTTCTTC. The full variable domain, completed using reference TRBV25-1 and TRBJ2-1, is EADIYQTPRYLVIGTGKKITLECSQTMGHDKMYWYQQDPGMELHLIHYSYGVNSTEKGDLSSESTVSRIRTEHFPLTLESARPSHTSQYLCASSGRLAGGGEQFFGPGTRLTVL.

J is TRBJ1-2 and V is TRBV27; TRBD1 might be the D (6 bases). V lost 6 bases and J 4 bases, leaving 21 bases between the germline ends. The germline gives CDR1 MNHEY, CDR2 SMNVEV (reference sequence). CDR3 length: 16 amino acids. DNA for the CDR3: TGTGCCAGCAGAGAACCAGGGAGGGGGGCCCCCTATGGCTACACCTTC. This encodes CASREPGRGAPYGYTF.

This clone came up once. The CDR3 region has the DNA TGTGCCAGCAGCGGAGGACGGAAGCACACAGATACGCAGTATTTT. It is translated as CASSGGRKHTDTQYF. This chain links TRBV6-1 with TRBJ2-3; TRBD2 might be the D (5 bases). CDR3 length: 15 residues. Germline CDR1 MNHNS, CDR2 SASEGT. V was clipped by 6 bases and J by 2 bases, with 15 bases between them.

This clone was observed once. The V gene is TRBV5-3, the J gene TRBJ2-5; 8 bases match TRBD1. TRBV5-3 falls under the ORF class, with uncertain function. The CDR3 spans 15 residues. J was trimmed by 4 bases and V by 2 bases; bases with no gene match: 7. The CDR3 DNA reads as TGTGCCAGAAGCTTCAGGGGGCGTCGGGGAGAGACCCAGTACTTC. Encoded protein: CARSFRGRRGETQYF.

This clone was picked up a small number of times. This specimen includes other DNA sequences encoding the same CDR3. V gene TRBV10-3 combines with J gene TRBJ2-2; 11 nucleotides align to TRBD2. The CDR3 is made up of 15 amino acids. Germline lookup yields CDR1 ENHRY and CDR2 SYGVKD. Trimming took 7 bases from V and 1 from J; bases not matched to a gene: 2. This CDR3 is CAIKGLAGNTGELFF. CDR3 in DNA: TGTGCCATCAAAGGACTAGCGGGGAACACCGGGGAGCTGTTTTTT.

This chain joins TRBV15 and TRBJ2-5, with 7 bases matching TRBD1. This CDR3 is built from 13 residues. J gave up 4 bases and V 3 bases, and 2 bases lay outside the gene matches. The V gene's germline CDR1 is LNHNV and CDR2 YYDKDF (reference sequence). The CDR3 DNA follows: TGTGCCACCAGCAGTCGGGACAGAGAGACCCAGTACTTC. This gives the protein CATSSRDRETQYF.

This chain connects TRBV10-3 to TRBJ2-2; 13 positions agree with TRBD2. Germline assignment: CDR1 ENHRY and CDR2 SYGVKD. CDR3 length: 16 amino acids. V lost 8 bases and J lost 2; bases outside the gene matches: 5. The CDR3 DNA sequence: TGTGCCATCCCAGGGACTAGCGGGATTAACACCGGGGAGCTGTTTTTT. It translates to CAIPGTSGINTGELFF.

J is TRBJ1-5 and V is TRBV29-1; D unresolved. CDR3 length: 13 amino acids. CDR1 is SQVTM, CDR2 ANQGSEA, per germline. V gave up 6 bases and J gave up 5 bases, with 14 bases separating them. The CDR3 is CSVATGIDQPQHF. In DNA, the CDR3 is TGCAGCGTGGCTACGGGTATCGATCAGCCCCAGCATTTT.

A few counts support this clone. This rearrangement joins TRBV10-3 to TRBJ1-1, with D maybe TRBD1 (5 bases). V was trimmed by 6 bases and J by 0 bases, leaving 14 bases between them. CDR3 length equals 15 residues. CDR1 and CDR2 (germline): ENHRY, SYGVKD. The DNA of the CDR3 is TGTGCCATCAGGACGGACACAGCCCTGAACACTGAAGCTTTCTTT. Translating gives CAIRTDTALNTEAFF.

In this sample, this clone turned up once. This chain connects TRBV30 to TRBJ2-2, with D possibly TRBD2 on 5 matching bases. Per the germline V gene, CDR1 is GTSNPN and CDR2 is SVGIG (reference sequence). V shed 5 bases and J shed 2 bases, with 12 bases lying between them. The CDR3 runs to 14 residues. CDR3 region: CAWLADSNTGELFF. The CDR3 nucleotides read TGTGCCTGGCTAGCCGATTCCAACACCGGGGAGCTGTTTTTT.

This clone appeared a single time. Distinct nucleotide sequences in the sample also encode this CDR3. V gene TRBV5-1 combines with J gene TRBJ1-1; 8 nucleotides align to TRBD1. CDR1 and CDR2 (germline): SGHRS, YFSETQ. CDR3 length: 14 amino acids. Germline trimming cut 4 bases from V and 0 bases from J; bases unmatched to any gene: 2. CDR3 sequence reads: CASSGTGLNTEAFF. DNA of the CDR3: TGCGCCAGCAGCGGGACAGGCCTGAACACTGAAGCTTTCTTT.

V gene TRBV11-3 combines with J gene TRBJ1-1, with TRBD1 matching 7 bases. CDR1 SGHNT and CDR2 YENEEA come from the germline V gene. The length of the CDR3 is 13 residues. V lost 5 bases, J lost 4 bases, and 4 bases stayed unmatched. The CDR3 protein is CASSLTGVTEAFF. CDR3 in DNA: TGTGCCAGCAGCCTCACAGGGGTCACTGAAGCTTTCTTT. Full variable domain (rest looked up from reference TRBV11-3 and TRBJ1-1): EAGVVQSPRYKIIEKKQPVAFWCNPISGHNTLYWYLQNLGQGPELLIRYENEEAVDDSQLPKDRFSAERLKGVDSTLKIQPAELGDSAVYLCASSLTGVTEAFFGQGTRLTVV.

This clone was counted a single time. The chain employs TRBV28 and TRBJ1-4; maybe TRBD1 (5 bases). Trimming took 3 bases from V and 6 from J, leaving 17 bases between them. CDR1 is MDHEN, CDR2 SYDVKM, per germline. The CDR3 is 16 amino acids. The CDR3 DNA reads as TGTGCCAGCAGTTTCGGTGTTCGGGGAGGGGATGAAAAACTGTTTTTT. It is translated as CASSFGVRGGDEKLFF. The entire variable domain, with the rest obtained from reference TRBV28 and TRBJ1-4, is as follows: DVKVTQSSRYLVKRTGEKVFLECVQDMDHENMFWYRQDPGLGLRLIYFSYDVKMKEKGDIPEGYSVSREKKERFSLILESASTNQTSMYLCASSFGVRGGDEKLFFGSGTQLSVL.